In its sample, the clone carrying this TCR beta chain was seen many times. Its antigen is still unknown. A library of TCRbeta sequences, prepared with unique molecular identifiers, was generated. In TCRdb, the PCR reads were re-called with MiXCR into one record per CDR3 protein. This table has around 270,000 distinct CDR3 sequences, 10% appearing once. From germline, CDR1 is KGHSH and CDR2 LQKENI. CDR3 length equals 14 residues. The ends were cut back, 6 bases at V and 7 bases at J, with 18 bases in the middle. The data were obtained in a study of T-cell reconstitution after alpha-beta-depleted transplantation in children. Points from the study as a whole: Some patients showed high day-60 TCRbeta diversity, which derived from surviving recipient T cells and thymic progenitors. Several hundred expanded graft clones reportedly gave rise to the alpha-beta T cells present about two months after transplant.

The sequence derives from a boy in the first two years of life with acute myeloid leukemia, due to receive a stem cell transplant. This rearrangement joins TRBV18 to TRBJ1-2; D possibly corresponds to TRBD1 (6 bases). The material sequenced was PBMCs, taken before TCRalphabeta/CD19-depleted stem cell transplant. CDR3 in amino acids: CASSLTQGSFGYTF. In nucleotides, the CDR3 is TGTGCCAGCTCTCTTACACAGGGATCTTTTGGCTACACCTTC.